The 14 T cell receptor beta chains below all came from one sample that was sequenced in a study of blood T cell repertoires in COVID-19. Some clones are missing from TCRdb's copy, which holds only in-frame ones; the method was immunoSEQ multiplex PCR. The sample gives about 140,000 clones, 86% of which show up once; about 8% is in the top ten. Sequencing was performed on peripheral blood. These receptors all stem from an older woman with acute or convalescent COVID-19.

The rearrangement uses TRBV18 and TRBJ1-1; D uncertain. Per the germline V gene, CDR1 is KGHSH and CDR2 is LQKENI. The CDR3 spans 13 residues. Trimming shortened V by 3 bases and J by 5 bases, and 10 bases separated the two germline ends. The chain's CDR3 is CASSPQVDTEAFF. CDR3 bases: TGTGCCAGCTCACCGCAGGTTGATACTGAAGCTTTCTTT. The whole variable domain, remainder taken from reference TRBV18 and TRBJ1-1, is NAGVMQNPRHLVRRRGQEARLRCSPMKGHSHVYWYRQLPEEGLKFMVYLQKENIIDESGMPKERFSAEFPKEGPSILRIQQVVRGDSAAYFCASSPQVDTEAFFGQGTRLTVV.

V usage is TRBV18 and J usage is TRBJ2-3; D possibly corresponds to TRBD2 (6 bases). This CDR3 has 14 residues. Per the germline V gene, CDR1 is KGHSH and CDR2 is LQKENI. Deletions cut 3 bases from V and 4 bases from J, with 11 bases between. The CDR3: CASSPGGGADTQYF. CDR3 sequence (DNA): TGTGCCAGCTCACCGGGGGGTGGAGCAGATACGCAGTATTTT.

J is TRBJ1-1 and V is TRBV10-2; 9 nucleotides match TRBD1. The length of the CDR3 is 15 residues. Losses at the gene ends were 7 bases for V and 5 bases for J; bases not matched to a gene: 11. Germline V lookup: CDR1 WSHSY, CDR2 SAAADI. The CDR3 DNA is TGCGCCAGCACCAACTCCGGGACAGGGAAAACTGAAGCTTTCTTT. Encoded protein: CASTNSGTGKTEAFF.

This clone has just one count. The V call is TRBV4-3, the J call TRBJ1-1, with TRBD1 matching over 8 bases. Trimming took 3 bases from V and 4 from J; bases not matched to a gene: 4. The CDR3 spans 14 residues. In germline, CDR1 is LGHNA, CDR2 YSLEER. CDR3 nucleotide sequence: TGCGCCAGCAGCCAGACAGGGGAGGGCACTGAAGCTTTCTTT. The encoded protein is CASSQTGEGTEAFF.

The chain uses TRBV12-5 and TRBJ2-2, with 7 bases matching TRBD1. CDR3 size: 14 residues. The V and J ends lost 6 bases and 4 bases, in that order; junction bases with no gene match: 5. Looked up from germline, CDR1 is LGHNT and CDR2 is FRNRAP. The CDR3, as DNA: TGTGCTAGTGGGTCACAGGGGTTCACCGGGGAGCTGTTTTTT. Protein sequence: CASGSQGFTGELFF.

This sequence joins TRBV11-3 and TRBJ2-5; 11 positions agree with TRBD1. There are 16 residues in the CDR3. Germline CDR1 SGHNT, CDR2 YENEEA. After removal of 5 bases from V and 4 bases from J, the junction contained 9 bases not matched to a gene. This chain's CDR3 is CASSEDGTGGGETQYF. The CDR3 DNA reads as TGTGCCAGCAGCGAAGATGGGACAGGGGGAGGAGAGACCCAGTACTTC.

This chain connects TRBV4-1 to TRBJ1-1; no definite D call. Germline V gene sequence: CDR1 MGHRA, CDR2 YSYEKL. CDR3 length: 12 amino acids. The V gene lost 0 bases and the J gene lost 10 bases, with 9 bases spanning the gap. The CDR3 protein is CASSQDVSRAFF. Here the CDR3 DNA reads TGCGCCAGCAGCCAAGATGTGTCCCGAGCTTTCTTT.

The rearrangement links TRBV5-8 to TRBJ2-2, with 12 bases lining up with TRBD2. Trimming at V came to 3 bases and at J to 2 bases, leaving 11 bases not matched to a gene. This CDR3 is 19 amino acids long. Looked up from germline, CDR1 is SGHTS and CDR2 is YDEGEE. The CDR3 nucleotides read TGTGCCAGCAGCTCCCGCCCCAGACTAGCGGGGGCAAACACCGGGGAGCTGTTTTTT. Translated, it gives CASSSRPRLAGANTGELFF.

As DNA, the CDR3 is TGTGCCATCAGTGATAACAGGGATCTGGATACGCAGTATTTT. Its protein product is CAISDNRDLDTQYF. The gene calls are TRBV10-3 and TRBJ2-3, with a possible D match to TRBD1 (6 bases). Germline assignment: CDR1 ENHRY and CDR2 SYGVKD. This CDR3 region has 14 residues. Between the trimmed V and J ends, which lost 3 bases and 6 bases, there was a span of 13 bases.

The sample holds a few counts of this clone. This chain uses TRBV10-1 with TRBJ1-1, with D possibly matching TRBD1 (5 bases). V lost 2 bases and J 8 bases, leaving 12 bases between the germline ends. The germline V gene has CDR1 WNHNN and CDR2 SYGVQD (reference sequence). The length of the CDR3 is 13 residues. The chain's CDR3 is CASSEVPSGEAFF. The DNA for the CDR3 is TGCGCCAGCAGTGAGGTCCCATCAGGGGAAGCTTTCTTT.

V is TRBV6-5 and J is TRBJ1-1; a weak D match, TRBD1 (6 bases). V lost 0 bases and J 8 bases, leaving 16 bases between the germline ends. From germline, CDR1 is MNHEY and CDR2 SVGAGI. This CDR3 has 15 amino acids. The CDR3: CASSYSTGPMVEAFF. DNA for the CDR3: TGTGCCAGCAGTTACTCGACAGGCCCGATGGTGGAAGCTTTCTTT.

The CDR3 bases are TGTGCCTGGAGCGGCTGGGGGGACACCGGGGAGCTGTTTTTT. Translated: CAWSGWGDTGELFF. The chain links TRBV30 to TRBJ2-2, with D perhaps TRBD2 (6 bases). V was shortened by 3 bases and J by 3 bases, with 11 bases between the two germline ends. This CDR3 region has 14 residues. CDR1 GTSNPN and CDR2 SVGIG come from the germline V gene (reference sequence).

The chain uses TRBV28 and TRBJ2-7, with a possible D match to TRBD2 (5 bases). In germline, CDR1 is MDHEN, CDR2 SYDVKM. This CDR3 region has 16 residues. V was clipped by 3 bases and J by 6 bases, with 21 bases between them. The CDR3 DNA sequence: TGTGCCAGCAGTTTGAGGTCGGCGGGTTTCCCTCGCGAGCAGTACTTC. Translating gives CASSLRSAGFPREQYF.

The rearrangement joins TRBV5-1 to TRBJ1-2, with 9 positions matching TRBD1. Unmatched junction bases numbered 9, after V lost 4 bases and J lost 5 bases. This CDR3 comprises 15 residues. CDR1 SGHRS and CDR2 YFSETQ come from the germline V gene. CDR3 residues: CASSQVGQGNYGYTF. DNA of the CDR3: TGCGCCAGCAGCCAAGTGGGACAGGGCAATTATGGCTACACCTTC.